Below, 4 T cell receptor beta chains from the same sample are listed, as sequenced in a study of T cell responses to AZD1222 COVID-19 vaccine. Here immunoSEQ multiplex PCR was the method, and the copy in TCRdb shows in-frame clones only, minus some. The sample lists about 150,000 clones, 85% to 95% seen once, with less than 2% in the top ten. The sample in question was peripheral blood, obtained on day 0 of AZD1222 vaccination. These receptors were obtained from an adult in good health.

V is TRBV15 and J is TRBJ2-7, with 10 bases fitting TRBD2. CDR1 and CDR2 from the germline V gene are LNHNV and YYDKDF (reference sequence). The junction had 5 bases not matched to a gene; V was cut back by 2 bases and J by 4 bases. The CDR3 spans 15 residues. The CDR3 loop reads CATSRLAGGGYEQYF. The DNA of the CDR3 is TGTGCCACCAGCAGATTAGCGGGAGGAGGATACGAGCAGTACTTC.

This rearrangement joins TRBV24-1 to TRBJ2-1; 10 nucleotides match TRBD1. Germline CDR1 reads KGHDR; CDR2 reads SFDVKD. This CDR3 is built from 17 residues. V shed 4 bases and J 2 bases; nucleotides not matched to a gene: 7. The CDR3 sequence is CATSDVGGTGAYNEQFF. The CDR3 DNA reads TGTGCCACCAGTGACGTCGGGGGGACAGGGGCCTACAATGAGCAGTTCTTC.

V gene TRBV4-1 combines with J gene TRBJ1-3; tentative D call: TRBD1 (5 bases). The CDR3 runs to 17 residues. Trimming left V 4 bases short and J 3 bases short, with 19 bases between. Germline CDR1 reads MGHRA; CDR2 reads YSYEKL. The CDR3 region is CASSLDLRDGRGNTIYF. The CDR3 bases are TGCGCCAGCAGCCTCGACCTCCGGGACGGACGTGGAAACACCATATATTTT.

J is TRBJ2-1 and V is TRBV7-2; D is possibly TRBD2 (6 bases). The CDR3 is made up of 13 amino acids. The germline V and J ends were trimmed by 6 bases and 4 bases, with 10 bases remaining between them. CDR1 and CDR2 (germline): SGHTA, FQGNSA. CDR3 bases: TGTGCCAGCAGTCGGCGGGAATACAATGAGCAGTTCTTC. Translation: CASSRREYNEQFF.